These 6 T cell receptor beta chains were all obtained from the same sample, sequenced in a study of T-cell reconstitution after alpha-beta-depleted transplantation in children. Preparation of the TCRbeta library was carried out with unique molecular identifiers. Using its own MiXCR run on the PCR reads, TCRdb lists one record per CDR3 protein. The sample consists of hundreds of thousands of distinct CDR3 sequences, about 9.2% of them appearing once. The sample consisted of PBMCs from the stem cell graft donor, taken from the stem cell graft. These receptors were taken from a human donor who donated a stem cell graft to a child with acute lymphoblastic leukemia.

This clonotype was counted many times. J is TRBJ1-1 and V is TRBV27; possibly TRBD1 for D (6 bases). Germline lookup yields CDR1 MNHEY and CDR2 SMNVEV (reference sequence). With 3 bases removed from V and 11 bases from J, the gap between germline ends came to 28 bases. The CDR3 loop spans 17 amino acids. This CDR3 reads CASSLSGEVYLFAPAFF. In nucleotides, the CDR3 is TGTGCCAGCAGTTTGTCAGGGGAGGTTTACCTCTTTGCCCCGGCTTTCTTT.

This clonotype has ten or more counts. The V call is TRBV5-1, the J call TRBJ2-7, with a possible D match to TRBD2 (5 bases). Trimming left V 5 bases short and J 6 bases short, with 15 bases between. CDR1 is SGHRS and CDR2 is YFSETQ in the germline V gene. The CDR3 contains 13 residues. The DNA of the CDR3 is TGCGCCAGCAGTTTCGAACTGGGGAGCGAGCAGTACTTC. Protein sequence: CASSFELGSEQYF.

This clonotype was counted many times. CDR3 sequence: CASSYTGKSGANVLTF. The CDR3, as DNA: TGTGCCAGCAGTTACACAGGGAAGTCTGGGGCCAACGTCCTGACTTTC. The rearrangement links TRBV6-5 to TRBJ2-6, with a possible D match to TRBD1 (6 bases). The length of the CDR3 is 16 residues. The V end was cut by 2 bases, the J end by 1 base, with 9 bases between. Germline CDR1 reads MNHEY; CDR2 reads SVGAGI.

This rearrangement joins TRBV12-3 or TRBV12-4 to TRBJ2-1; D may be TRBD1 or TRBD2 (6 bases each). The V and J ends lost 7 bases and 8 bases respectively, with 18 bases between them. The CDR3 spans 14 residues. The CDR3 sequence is CASINRAWGDEQFF. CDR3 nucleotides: TGTGCCAGCATAAACAGGGCCTGGGGGGATGAGCAGTTCTTC.

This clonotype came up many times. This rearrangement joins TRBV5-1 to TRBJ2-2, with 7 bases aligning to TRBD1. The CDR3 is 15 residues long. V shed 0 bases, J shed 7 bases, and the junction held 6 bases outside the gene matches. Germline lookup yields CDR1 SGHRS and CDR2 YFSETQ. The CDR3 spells CASSLEGQAGGELFF. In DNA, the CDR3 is TGCGCCAGCAGCTTGGAAGGACAGGCAGGCGGGGAGCTGTTTTTT.

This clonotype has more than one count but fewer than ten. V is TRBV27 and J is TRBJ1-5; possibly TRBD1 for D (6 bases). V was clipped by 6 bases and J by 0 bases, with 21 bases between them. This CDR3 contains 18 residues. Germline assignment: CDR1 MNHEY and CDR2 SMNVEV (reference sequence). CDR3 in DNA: TGTGCCAGCAGCTACTCCCCGACAGGAAAATATAGCAATCAGCCCCAGCATTTT. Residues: CASSYSPTGKYSNQPQHF.